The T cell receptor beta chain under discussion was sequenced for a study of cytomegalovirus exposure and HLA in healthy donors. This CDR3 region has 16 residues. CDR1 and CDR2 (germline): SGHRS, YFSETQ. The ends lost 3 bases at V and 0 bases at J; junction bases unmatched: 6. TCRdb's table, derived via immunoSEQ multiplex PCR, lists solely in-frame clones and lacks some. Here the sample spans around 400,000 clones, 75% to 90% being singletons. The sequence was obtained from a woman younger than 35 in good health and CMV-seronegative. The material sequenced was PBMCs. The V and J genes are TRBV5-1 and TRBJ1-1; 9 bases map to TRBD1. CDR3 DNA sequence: TGCGCCAGCAGCTCTACAGGGGGCGGAGTGAACACTGAAGCTTTCTTT. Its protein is CASSSTGGGVNTEAFF.